Here is one TCR beta chain with its context. Its antigen remains unidentified. These data originate in a study of cytomegalovirus exposure and HLA in healthy donors. The study ran its PCR with 60 Vbeta and 13 Jbeta primers. Sequencing was performed with immunoSEQ multiplex PCR; in TCRdb, only in-frame clones are kept and a portion is missing. The table lists approximately 100,000 clones, roughly 69% of them singletons. The study's findings and limits: Cytomegalovirus-associated status was assigned to about 180 TCR beta chains. Many donors shared some public TCRs, even though most TCR sequences were rare.

Material: PBMCs. This clonotype was obtained from a man in his forties or fifties in good health and CMV-seropositive.

CDR3 loop: CASRDPPNTEAFF. The CDR3 DNA sequence: TGTGCCAGCCGGGATCCTCCGAACACTGAAGCTTTCTTT. The chain recombines TRBV6-1 with TRBJ1-1; D uncertain. The CDR3 is 13 amino acids. V lost 8 bases to trimming and J lost 1 base, with 11 bases between them. From germline, CDR1 is MNHNS and CDR2 SASEGT.